Below, 27 T cell receptor beta chains from the same sample are listed, as sequenced in a study of blood T cells in healthy people across ages. A J-beta primer mix and a sample-barcoded 5' primer were used in a second PCR of about 7 to 12 cycles. MiXCR was run by TCRdb on the 5' RACE reads, yielding one entry per CDR3 protein. This sample has about 1,400,000 distinct CDR3 sequences, with about 40% found just once. The sequenced sample consisted of blood. These receptors were collected from a woman younger than 35 in good health.

To note about this clonotype: This may come from a read error, since a much larger clone is one base off. The rearrangement links TRBV20-1 to TRBJ2-3, with D perhaps matching TRBD2 (6 bases). V lost 0 bases and J lost 4, with 14 bases in between. CDR1 and CDR2 (germline): DFQATT, SNEGSKA (reference sequence). This CDR3 is built from 15 residues. This chain's CDR3 is CSARDHWEVADTQYF. The CDR3 DNA is TGCAGTGCTAGAGATCACTGGGAGGTCGCAGATACGCAGTATTTT.

The chain employs TRBV3-1 and TRBJ2-7; D possibly matches TRBD1 or TRBD2 (5 bases each). CDR1 is LGHDT and CDR2 is YNNKEL in the germline V gene (reference sequence). There are 15 residues in the CDR3. Trimming left V 1 base short and J 3 bases short, with 13 bases between. CDR3 DNA sequence: TGTGCCAGCAGCCAAGGTCCGGGGCCGAGCTACGAGCAGTACTTC. Encoded protein: CASSQGPGPSYEQYF.

This chain connects TRBV7-9 to TRBJ2-7; D not resolved. Looked up from germline, CDR1 is SEHNR and CDR2 is FQNEAQ (reference sequence). CDR3 length: 14 amino acids. Trimming shortened V by 5 bases and J by 2 bases, and 13 bases separated the two germline ends. CDR3 nucleotide sequence: TGTGCCAGCAGCCGCTCACAGCAAGCCTACGAGCAGTACTTC. Its translation: CASSRSQQAYEQYF.

Only a few counts were recorded for this clonotype. The rearrangement joins TRBV10-3 to TRBJ1-2, with a possible D match to TRBD1 (5 bases). CDR3 size: 12 residues. V lost 7 bases and J 6 bases, leaving 12 bases between the germline ends. CDR1 is ENHRY, CDR2 SYGVKD, per germline. The CDR3 bases are TGTGCCATCACCGTGGGGGGAAATGGCTACACCTTC. This codes for CAITVGGNGYTF.

The V gene is TRBV2, the J gene TRBJ2-7; D unresolved. The CDR3 sequence is 17 residues long. Germline-derived CDR1 and CDR2 are SNHLY and FYNNEI. V was cut by 1 base and J by 7 bases, with 23 bases left in between. This CDR3 reads CASSEECLGGPTREQYF. Written as DNA, the CDR3 is TGTGCCAGCAGTGAAGAGTGTTTGGGCGGACCCACAAGGGAGCAGTACTTC. The variable domain in full, completed from reference TRBV2 and TRBJ2-7, reads EPEVTQTPSHQVTQMGQEVILRCVPISNHLYFYWYRQILGQKVEFLVSFYNNEISEKSEIFDDQFSVERPDGSNFTLKIRSTKLEDSAMYFCASSEECLGGPTREQYFGPGTRLTVT.

This clonotype has a handful of counts. The chain carries TRBV12-3 or TRBV12-4 and TRBJ2-5, with TRBD2 matching over 7 bases. The junction had 11 bases not matched to a gene; V was cut back by 6 bases and J by 1 base. CDR3 length: 16 residues. This CDR3 is CASSSPTSVGQETQYF. The CDR3, as DNA: TGTGCCAGCAGCTCCCCCACTAGCGTTGGCCAAGAGACCCAGTACTTC.

CDR3 coding DNA: TGCGCCAGCAGCCAACCGACAGGGGGTGAGCAGTTCTTC. This codes for CASSQPTGGEQFF. The V call is TRBV4-1, the J call TRBJ2-1, with 9 bases fitting TRBD1. The germline V gene has CDR1 MGHRA and CDR2 YSYEKL. V lost 2 bases to trimming and J lost 9 bases; unmatched junction nucleotides: 2. This CDR3 contains 13 residues.

In the case of this clonotype: At one end the junction does not follow the germline gene, possibly because of a read error. This sequence joins TRBV5-1 and TRBJ2-2; the match to TRBD1 covers 11 bases. The germline V gene has CDR1 SGHRS and CDR2 YFSETQ. The CDR3 runs 18 residues. CDR3 sequence: CASSSLGQGAANTGELFF. The CDR3 region has the DNA TGTGCCAGCAGCTCACTTGGACAGGGGGCGGCGAACACCGGGGAGCTGTTTTTT.

This clonotype was seen repeatedly, ten times or more. The CDR3 nucleotides are TGCAGTGTTCACAGGGGGAGCACAGATACGCAGTATTTT. This encodes CSVHRGSTDTQYF. The genes are TRBV20-1 and TRBJ2-3, with 8 bases lining up with TRBD1. The germline CDR1 and CDR2 sequences are DFQATT and SNEGSKA (reference sequence). The CDR3 sequence is 13 residues long. The trim removed 7 bases at V and 0 bases at J, leaving 3 bases unmatched.

The chain recombines TRBV7-6 with TRBJ1-1, with 8 bases lining up with TRBD1. CDR3 length: 16 amino acids. After removal of 1 base from V and 5 bases from J, the junction contained 9 bases not matched to a gene. In germline, CDR1 is SGHVS, CDR2 FNYEAQ. As DNA, the CDR3 is TGTGCCAGCAGCTTAGGGACAGGGTACTCGGTAACTGAAGCTTTCTTT. Protein sequence: CASSLGTGYSVTEAFF.

This clonotype has more than one count but fewer than ten. CDR3 in amino acids: CASSVVYEAFF. The CDR3 DNA sequence: TGTGCCAGCAGCGTAGTTTATGAAGCTTTCTTT. V and J are TRBV9 and TRBJ1-1, with unresolved D. Between the trimmed V and J ends, which lost 0 bases and 7 bases, there was a span of 4 bases. Germline V gives CDR1 SGDLS, CDR2 YYNGEE. This CDR3 is 11 amino acids long.

The chain uses TRBV7-2 and TRBJ2-7; D not resolved. V dropped 6 bases and J dropped 6 bases, with 18 bases sitting between them. Germline V lookup: CDR1 SGHTA, CDR2 FQGNSA. The CDR3 extends over 14 amino acids. DNA for the CDR3: TGTGCCAGCAGGCCCCCTCGGACGGCGGCCGAGCAGTACTTC. Protein: CASRPPRTAAEQYF.

The chain is built from TRBV6-6 and TRBJ1-1, with a possible D match to TRBD1 (6 bases). Germline CDR1 is MNHNY and CDR2 is SVGAGI (reference sequence). V gave up 11 bases and J gave up 0 bases, with 10 bases separating them. The CDR3 extends over 12 amino acids. CDR3 sequence: CAGTGLNTEAFF. The CDR3 DNA follows: TGTGCCGGAACAGGGTTGAACACTGAAGCTTTCTTT.

This clonotype came up many times. V and J are TRBV4-2 and TRBJ2-5; perhaps D is TRBD1 or TRBD2 (5 bases each). The CDR3 is 14 residues long. Germline V gene data show CDR1 as LGHNA and CDR2 as YNFKEQ. Trimming pared 0 bases from V and 2 bases from J, leaving 7 bases between. In DNA form, the CDR3 reads TGTGCCAGCAGCCAAGAGGGGGTTCAAGAGACCCAGTACTTC. Translation gives CASSQEGVQETQYF.

V gene TRBV30 combines with J gene TRBJ2-7; D perhaps matches TRBD1 (6 bases). The V gene lost 4 bases and the J gene lost 0 bases, with 13 bases spanning the gap. The CDR3 length is 14 residues. Germline CDR1 and CDR2: GTSNPN and SVGIG (reference sequence). The CDR3 DNA sequence: TGTGCCTGGAACCGGGACATAGGCTCCTACGAGCAGTACTTC. Amino acids: CAWNRDIGSYEQYF.

This clonotype came up a few times. The CDR3, as DNA: TGCAGTGCTAGTGAGGGACAGGGCACTGAAGCTTTCTTT. Translating gives CSASEGQGTEAFF. J is TRBJ1-1 and V is TRBV20-1; TRBD1 aligns across 9 bases. Germline V gene lookup returns CDR1 DFQATT and CDR2 SNEGSKA (reference sequence). V was clipped by 3 bases and J by 4 bases; unmatched bases: 3. This CDR3 region has 13 residues.

The chain carries TRBV7-6 and TRBJ1-5; TRBD1 agrees at 9 bases. In germline, CDR1 is SGHVS, CDR2 FNYEAQ. Trimming at V came to 6 bases and at J to 1 base, leaving 7 bases not matched to a gene. The CDR3 loop spans 16 amino acids. This chain's CDR3 is CASSPGQGPSNQPQHF. The DNA of the CDR3 is TGTGCCAGCAGTCCTGGACAGGGGCCGAGCAATCAGCCCCAGCATTTT.

The gene calls are TRBV5-1 and TRBJ2-1; tentative D call: TRBD2 (5 bases). V lost 0 bases to trimming and J lost 3 bases, with 10 bases between them. CDR1 is SGHRS, CDR2 YFSETQ, per germline. CDR3 length: 15 amino acids. The CDR3 region is CASSLVDEGYNEQFF. The CDR3 DNA reads TGCGCCAGCAGCTTGGTTGACGAGGGCTACAATGAGCAGTTCTTC.

This clonotype was observed a handful of times. V is TRBV5-6 and J is TRBJ2-4, with a possible D match to TRBD2 (6 bases). The DNA end favors TRBJ2-5, so the J call may be wrong. The CDR3 spans 14 residues. Germline V gene lookup returns CDR1 SGHDT and CDR2 YYEEEE. DNA of the CDR3: TGTGCCAGCAGCCTTCCAGGGCGGGGAGAGACCCAGTACTTC. It encodes CASSLPGRGETQYF.

This clonotype has ten or more counts. V gene TRBV29-1 combines with J gene TRBJ2-3; 12 positions agree with TRBD2. The V gene's germline CDR1 is SQVTM and CDR2 ANQGSEA. V shed 2 bases and J 8 bases; nucleotides not matched to a gene: 14. The CDR3 runs to 17 residues. For the CDR3, the DNA is TGCAGCGTTGAAACCCCCATGACTAGCGGGGGATGGCGTACGCAGTATTTT. It yields the protein CSVETPMTSGGWRTQYF.

The V gene is TRBV6-2 or TRBV6-3, the J gene TRBJ2-5, with TRBD2 identical over 8 bases. The V and J ends lost 7 bases and 2 bases, in that order; junction bases with no gene match: 12. The CDR3 runs to 16 residues. Germline V gene lookup returns CDR1 MNHEY and CDR2 SVGEGT. The CDR3 coding sequence is TGTGCCAGCACTCAATTCTTCTTAGCGGGACAAGAGACCCAGTACTTC. Its translation is CASTQFFLAGQETQYF.

This sequence joins TRBV30 and TRBJ1-2, with D perhaps matching TRBD1 (5 bases). This CDR3 spans 14 amino acids. V gave up 1 base and J gave up 5 bases, with 14 bases separating them. In germline, CDR1 is GTSNPN, CDR2 SVGIG (reference sequence). The CDR3 nucleotides read TGTGCCTGGAGTGCCGCAGCAGGGAGTTATGGCTACACCTTC. Protein: CAWSAAAGSYGYTF.

This clonotype has just a few counts. At one end, the junction sequence differs from germline, possibly due to a read error. The genes are TRBV20-1 and TRBJ2-1; 9 positions match TRBD2. CDR1 and CDR2 (germline): DFQATT, SNEGSKA (reference sequence). This CDR3 is built from 12 residues. As DNA, the CDR3 is TGCAGGGCTAGCGGGAATTACAATGAGCAGTTCTTC. Residues: CRASGNYNEQFF.

CDR3 region: CASINRQEAQYF. The CDR3 bases are TGTGCCAGCATCAACAGACAAGAGGCCCAGTACTTC. The J gene is TRBJ2-7, the V gene TRBV6-1, with D hard to call. CDR1 is MNHNS, CDR2 SASEGT, per germline. This CDR3 has 12 residues. Trimming removed 7 bases from V and 10 bases from J, with 17 bases in between.

V is TRBV20-1 and J is TRBJ2-7, with a tentative D call TRBD2 (6 bases). The V gene's germline CDR1 is DFQATT and CDR2 SNEGSKA (reference sequence). This CDR3 is built from 12 residues. V dropped 2 bases and J dropped 5 bases, with 10 bases sitting between them. The CDR3, as DNA: TGCAGTGCTAGAAGGAGGGACGACGAGCAGTACTTC. It translates to CSARRRDDEQYF.

This clonotype was seen only a few times. This chain joins TRBV6-5 and TRBJ2-7; 8 bases map to TRBD1. Germline loops: CDR1 MNHEY, CDR2 SVGAGI. This CDR3 has 14 residues. V was pared by 7 bases and J by 6 bases, with 11 bases of the junction left unmatched. In DNA form, the CDR3 reads TGTGCCAGCACTCCTTCACAGGGGGTCGGCGAGCAGTACTTC. Encoded protein: CASTPSQGVGEQYF.

This clonotype has more than one count but fewer than ten. The CDR3 region is CASSLARRQYF. The CDR3 DNA follows: TGTGCCAGCAGTTTAGCCCGGAGACAGTACTTC. The rearrangement joins TRBV12-3 or TRBV12-4 to TRBJ2-7; D is ambiguous. Between the trimmed V and J ends, which lost 0 bases and 10 bases, there was a span of 7 bases. The CDR3 runs 11 residues.